The 9 T cell receptor beta chains below come from one sample, sequenced in a study of T-cell memory formation after mild COVID-19. Each CDR3 protein is one row after TCRdb ran MiXCR on the 5' RACE reads. The profile covers about 82,000 distinct CDR3 sequences, with approximately 15% appearing a single time and roughly two fifths taken by the ten largest. The sequenced material came from PBMCs or a T cell subset sorted from them (not recorded which). The source of these receptors is a man aged 18 to 30 who had mild COVID-19 (a few samples of this study predate the infection). Cell type and time point are not known.

The CDR3 region is CSARGPGGLEQYV. The CDR3 bases are TGCAGTGCCCGGGGGCCGGGGGGCCTCGAGCAGTACGTC. V is TRBV20-1 and J is TRBJ2-7; D might be TRBD2 (7 bases). The germline V gene encodes CDR1 DFQATT and CDR2 SNEGSKA (reference sequence). The CDR3 consists of 13 residues. V lost 6 bases and J 6 bases, leaving 18 bases between the germline ends.

The chain's CDR3 is CASSPGTVAVGEQYF. The CDR3 region has the DNA TGTGCCAGCAGCCCAGGGACAGTTGCTGTTGGCGAGCAGTACTTC. V is TRBV3-1 and J is TRBJ2-7, with 7 bases aligning to TRBD1. The V gene's germline CDR1 is LGHDT and CDR2 YNNKEL (reference sequence). Losses at the gene ends were 4 bases for V and 6 bases for J; bases not matched to a gene: 12. The length of the CDR3 is 15 residues.

This clonotype was seen a handful of times. CDR3 in amino acids: CASSGQASPTYEQYV. CDR3 DNA sequence: TGTGCCAGCAGCGGTCAGGCTAGCCCGACCTACGAGCAGTACGTC. V and J are TRBV7-8 and TRBJ2-7, with D tentatively TRBD2 (5 bases). Germline assignment: CDR1 SGHVS and CDR2 FQNEAQ. The CDR3 runs 15 residues. V shed 5 bases and J shed 2 bases, with 16 bases lying between them.

This clonotype ranks as medium-sized. In nucleotides, the CDR3 is TGTGCCAGCAGCCCTCGGGAGGGAGAGACCCAGTACTTC. Encoded protein: CASSPREGETQYF. This rearrangement joins TRBV7-9 to TRBJ2-5; TRBD2 matches at 8 bases. Germline V gives CDR1 SEHNR, CDR2 FQNEAQ (reference sequence). CDR3 length: 13 residues. The J segment lost 4 bases and the V segment lost 5 bases, leaving 3 bases of the junction unmatched.

This clonotype was picked up many times. This chain links TRBV5-1 with TRBJ2-1; D possibly matches TRBD1 or TRBD2 (5 bases each). Germline CDR1 SGHRS, CDR2 YFSETQ. V shed 2 bases and J shed 1 base, with 10 bases lying between them. The CDR3 is 15 amino acids. This chain's CDR3 is CASSLGESSYNEQFF. Here the CDR3 DNA reads TGCGCCAGCAGCTTAGGGGAGTCGTCCTACAATGAGCAGTTCTTC.

CDR3 DNA sequence: TGCAGCGTTGTTTCAGAAACCGGGGAGCTGTTTTTT. Residues: CSVVSETGELFF. This chain uses TRBV29-1 with TRBJ2-2; D is ambiguous. Trimming pared 4 bases from V and 5 bases from J, leaving 8 bases between. The CDR3 totals 12 residues. Germline assignment: CDR1 SQVTM and CDR2 ANQGSEA.

J is TRBJ2-3 and V is TRBV18; D is possibly TRBD2 (5 bases). The V gene lost 0 bases and the J gene lost 6 bases, with 16 bases spanning the gap. CDR1 is KGHSH and CDR2 is LQKENI in the germline V gene. The CDR3 loop spans 16 amino acids. The CDR3, as DNA: TGTGCCAGCTCACCACCGACAAGGGAGCATATGGATACGCAGTATTTT. Translating gives CASSPPTREHMDTQYF.

The chain carries TRBV10-3 and TRBJ2-3, with D maybe TRBD1 (6 bases). Germline CDR1 reads ENHRY; CDR2 reads SYGVKD. The CDR3 spans 14 residues. Trimming cost V 7 bases and J 2 bases, with 13 bases left between them. CDR3 coding DNA: TGTGCCATCACGGGGCAGGGGTACACAGATACGCAGTATTTT. It yields the protein CAITGQGYTDTQYF.

In its sample, this clonotype was seen a few times. The chain joins TRBV27 to TRBJ2-6, with 9 nucleotides matching TRBD1. The CDR3 sequence is 15 residues long. The ends lost 6 bases at V and 2 bases at J; junction bases unmatched: 2. Germline V gives CDR1 MNHEY, CDR2 SMNVEV (reference sequence). For the CDR3, the DNA is TGTGCCAGCAGCCGGACAGGGGCTGGGGCCAACGTCCTGACTTTC. It specifies CASSRTGAGANVLTF.